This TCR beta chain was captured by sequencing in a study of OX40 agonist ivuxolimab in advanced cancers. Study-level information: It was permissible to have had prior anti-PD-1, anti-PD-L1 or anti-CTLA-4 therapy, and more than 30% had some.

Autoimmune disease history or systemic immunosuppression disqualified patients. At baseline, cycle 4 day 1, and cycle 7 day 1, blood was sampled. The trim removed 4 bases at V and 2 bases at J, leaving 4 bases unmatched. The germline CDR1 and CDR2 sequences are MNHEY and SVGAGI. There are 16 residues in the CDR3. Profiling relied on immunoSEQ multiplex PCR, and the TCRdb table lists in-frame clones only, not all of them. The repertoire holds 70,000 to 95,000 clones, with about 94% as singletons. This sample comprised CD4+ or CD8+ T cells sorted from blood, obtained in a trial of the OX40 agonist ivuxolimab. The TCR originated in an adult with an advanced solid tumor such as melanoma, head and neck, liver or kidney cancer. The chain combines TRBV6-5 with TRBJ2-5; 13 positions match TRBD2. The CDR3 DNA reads TGTGCCAGCAGTTTCCCGACTAGCGGGAGGCAAGAGACCCAGTACTTC. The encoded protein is CASSFPTSGRQETQYF.